This T cell receptor beta chain was captured by sequencing in a study of PD-1 blockade in mismatch repair-deficient tumors. The repertoire was sequenced with immunoSEQ multiplex PCR; TCRdb's copy has only in-frame clones and lacks some. The sample consists of tens of thousands of clones, 80% to 90% of them appearing once. Germline lookup yields CDR1 LNHDA and CDR2 SQIVND (reference sequence). V gave up 3 bases and J gave up 1 base, with 7 bases separating them. The CDR3 has 13 amino acids. The chain has TRBV19 and TRBJ2-7; no reliable D call. The starting material was peripheral blood, obtained 44 weeks after starting pembrolizumab. This TCR came from an adult with mismatch repair-deficient cancer. For the CDR3, the DNA is TGTGCCAGTAGTATTTTCGGGTCCTACGAGCAGTACTTC. Encoded protein: CASSIFGSYEQYF.